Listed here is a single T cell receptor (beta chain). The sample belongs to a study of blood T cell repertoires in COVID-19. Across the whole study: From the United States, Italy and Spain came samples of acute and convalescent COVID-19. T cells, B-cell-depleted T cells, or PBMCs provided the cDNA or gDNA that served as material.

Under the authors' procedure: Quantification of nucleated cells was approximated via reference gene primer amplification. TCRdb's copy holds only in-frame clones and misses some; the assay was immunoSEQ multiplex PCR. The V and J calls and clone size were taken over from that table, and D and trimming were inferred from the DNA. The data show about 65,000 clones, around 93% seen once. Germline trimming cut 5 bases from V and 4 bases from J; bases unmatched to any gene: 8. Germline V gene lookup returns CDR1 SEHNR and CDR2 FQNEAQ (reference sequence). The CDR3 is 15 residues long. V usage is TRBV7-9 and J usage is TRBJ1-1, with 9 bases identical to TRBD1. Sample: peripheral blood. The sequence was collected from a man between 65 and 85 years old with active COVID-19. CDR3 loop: CASSPRGQGFTEAFF. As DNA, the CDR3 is TGTGCCAGCAGCCCCAGAGGACAGGGGTTCACTGAAGCTTTCTTT.